These T cell receptor beta chains were read from a single sample in a study of cytomegalovirus exposure and HLA in healthy donors. Assay used: immunoSEQ multiplex PCR; TCRdb lists only in-frame clones, some missing. The sample lists over 150,000 clones, roughly 74% occurring once. The sequenced material came from PBMCs. The receptors stem from a man in his late teens or twenties in good health and CMV-seronegative. CDR3s include the opening cysteine and the closing phenylalanine or tryptophan. The D gene is left open where the match is weak. Rows may omit the clone size; those that give it use once, few, many or a size class.

j_call: TRBJ2-2
d_call: -
clone_size: few
v_call: TRBV5-4
cdr3_aa: CASSSWLAENTGELFF
cdr3_nt: TGTGCCAGCAGTTCCTGGTTGGCAGAGAACACCGGGGAGCTGTTTTTT

j_call: TRBJ1-2
d_call: TRBD1
clone_size: -
v_call: TRBV18
cdr3_aa: CASSPQGQTYGYTF
cdr3_nt: TGTGCCAGCTCACCACAGGGACAGACTTATGGCTACACCTTC

j_call: TRBJ1-2
d_call: TRBD1
clone_size: -
v_call: TRBV4-2
cdr3_aa: CASSQESTGGNYGYTF
cdr3_nt: TGTGCCAGCAGCCAAGAGTCGACAGGGGGGAACTATGGCTACACCTTC

j_call: TRBJ2-7
d_call: -
clone_size: -
v_call: TRBV7-9
cdr3_aa: CAVEGVSYEQYF
cdr3_nt: TGTGCCGTTGAGGGGGTATCGTACGAGCAGTACTTC

j_call: TRBJ2-4
d_call: -
clone_size: few
v_call: TRBV5-6
cdr3_aa: CASSLGVSFVDDSQYF
cdr3_nt: TGTGCCAGCAGCTTGGGTGTCAGTTTTGTGGACGACAGTCAGTACTTC

j_call: TRBJ1-1
d_call: -
clone_size: -
v_call: TRBV7-9
cdr3_aa: CASSLARWKRNPEAFF
cdr3_nt: TGTGCCAGCAGCTTAGCGCGTTGGAAGCGAAACCCTGAAGCTTTCTTT

j_call: TRBJ2-7
d_call: -
clone_size: few
v_call: TRBV7-2
cdr3_aa: CASSFTDFYEQYF
cdr3_nt: TGTGCCAGCAGCTTTACAGATTTTTACGAGCAGTACTTC

j_call: TRBJ2-4
d_call: TRBD1
clone_size: few
v_call: TRBV5-6
cdr3_aa: CASSSPEQGDIQYF
cdr3_nt: TGTGCCAGCAGCTCACCGGAGCAGGGGGACATTCAGTACTTC

j_call: TRBJ1-5
d_call: TRBD1
clone_size: -
v_call: TRBV27
cdr3_aa: CASSVGQGQPQHF
cdr3_nt: TGTGCCAGCAGTGTCGGACAGGGCCAGCCCCAGCATTTT

j_call: TRBJ1-1
d_call: -
clone_size: -
v_call: TRBV10-3
cdr3_aa: CAIRDQGSAFF
cdr3_nt: TGTGCCATCAGGGATCAGGGAAGTGCTTTCTTT

j_call: TRBJ2-3
d_call: -
clone_size: -
v_call: TRBV5-4
cdr3_aa: CARDKQLLGTDTQYF
cdr3_nt: TGTGCCAGGGATAAACAGCTTCTTGGCACAGATACGCAGTATTTT

j_call: TRBJ2-7
d_call: TRBD1
clone_size: -
v_call: TRBV6-5
cdr3_aa: CASSYWTGDEQYF
cdr3_nt: TGTGCCAGCAGTTACTGGACAGGGGACGAGCAGTACTTC

j_call: TRBJ2-5
d_call: -
clone_size: -
v_call: TRBV11-2
cdr3_aa: CASRRLRGGETQYF
cdr3_nt: TGTGCCAGCAGACGTCTTAGGGGTGGGGAGACCCAGTACTTC

j_call: TRBJ2-5
d_call: -
clone_size: few
v_call: TRBV27
cdr3_aa: CASSADQGQETQYF
cdr3_nt: TGTGCCAGCAGTGCGGACCAGGGGCAAGAGACCCAGTACTTC